This TCR beta chain came from a study of T-cell reconstitution after alpha-beta-depleted transplantation in children. V was pared by 0 bases and J by 4 bases, with 11 bases between. The germline gives CDR1 MNHEY, CDR2 SVGEGT. The length of the CDR3 is 15 residues. This clonotype was counted only a few times. Library preparation (for TCRbeta) was performed with unique molecular identifiers. TCRdb analysed the PCR reads with MiXCR anew, one entry per CDR3 protein. Of about 410,000 distinct CDR3 sequences in the sample, around 21% are singletons; the top ten hold less than 4.5%. The chain carries TRBV6-2 or TRBV6-3 and TRBJ2-3, with D tentatively TRBD2 (5 bases). This specimen consisted of PBMCs from the stem cell graft donor, obtained from the stem cell graft. The receptor comes from a human donor who donated a stem cell graft to a child with acute myeloid leukemia. CDR3 in amino acids: CASSYSGAEPDTQYF. Written as DNA, the CDR3 is TGTGCCAGCAGTTACTCGGGAGCTGAACCAGATACGCAGTATTTT.